This T cell receptor (beta chain) was retrieved from a study of blood T cell repertoires in COVID-19. The CDR3 is 17 amino acids. Trimming removed 3 bases from V and 5 bases from J, with 20 bases in between. Germline CDR1 is KGHDR and CDR2 is SFDVKD. In the authors' methods: Reference gene primer amplification in the assay estimated nucleated cell counts. The repertoire was sequenced with immunoSEQ multiplex PCR; TCRdb's copy has only in-frame clones and lacks some. V, J and clone size are those of that table, while D and trimming were read from the DNA. The sample has 170,000 or so clones; approximately 87% are singletons.

Sequencing was performed on peripheral blood. The receptor was isolated from a woman aged 18-29 years who had recovered from COVID-19. The chain is built from TRBV24-1 and TRBJ2-3; perhaps TRBD2 as D (6 bases). The CDR3 DNA follows: TGTGCCACCAGTGATCCGAGGGGTGGAGGGCACGTAGATACGCAGTATTTT. Encoded protein: CATSDPRGGGHVDTQYF.